These T cell receptor beta chains were read from a single sample in a study of post-analysis software for immune sequencing data. TCRdb passed the PCR reads through MiXCR, listing each CDR3 protein once. The sample gives roughly 400,000 distinct CDR3 sequences, 39% of which show up once; under 9% is in the top ten. Material: blood. Receptors were obtained from a girl under 10 years old with multiple sclerosis. CDR3s include the opening cysteine and the closing phenylalanine or tryptophan. A D gene is named only where the DNA matches it firmly. Rows give clone size only sometimes, using once, few, many, or a class for an expanded clone.

J gene: TRBJ2-6; V gene: TRBV27; clone size: many; D gene: TRBD1; CDR3 DNA: TGTGCCAGCAGCCCGGGACAGTACAACTCTGGGGCCAACGTCCTGACTTTC; CDR3 protein: CASSPGQYNSGANVLTF
J gene: TRBJ2-1; V gene: TRBV27; clone size: few; D gene: TRBD1; CDR3 DNA: TGTGCCAGCAGTTCTTTGGGACAGGACGGAAGTGAGCAGTTCTTC; CDR3 protein: CASSSLGQDGSEQFF
J gene: TRBJ2-5; V gene: TRBV2; clone size: NA; D gene: NA; CDR3 DNA: TGTGCCAGCAGTGAGAGGGGGAACCAAGAGACCCAGTACTTC; CDR3 protein: CASSERGNQETQYF
J gene: TRBJ1-5; V gene: TRBV7-8; clone size: NA; D gene: NA; CDR3 DNA: TGTGCCAGCAGCGTACGACCCGACGGGAGGGATCAGCCCCAGCATTTT; CDR3 protein: CASSVRPDGRDQPQHF
J gene: TRBJ1-1; V gene: TRBV7-9; clone size: once; D gene: NA; CDR3 DNA: TGTGCCAGCAGCTTATATACCACTGAAGCTTTCTTT; CDR3 protein: CASSLYTTEAFF
J gene: TRBJ2-5; V gene: TRBV29-1; clone size: NA; D gene: TRBD1; CDR3 DNA: TGCAGCGCCGGGACAGATTTTCAAGAGACCCAGTACTTC; CDR3 protein: CSAGTDFQETQYF
J gene: TRBJ2-1; V gene: TRBV7-8; clone size: few; D gene: TRBD1; CDR3 DNA: TGTGCCAGCAGCCCACGGACAGGGGGCTCAAACAATGAGCAGTTCTTC; CDR3 protein: CASSPRTGGSNNEQFF
J gene: TRBJ2-1; V gene: TRBV6-5; clone size: few; D gene: NA; CDR3 DNA: TGTGCCAGCAGTTCTCCACCCCCGGCGGGGTATTATGAGCAGTTCTTC; CDR3 protein: CASSSPPPAGYYEQFF
J gene: TRBJ2-7; V gene: TRBV12-3/TRBV12-4; clone size: NA; D gene: TRBD1; CDR3 DNA: TGTGCCAGCAGTTTACAGGGGGTAGTGGAGCAGTACTTC; CDR3 protein: CASSLQGVVEQYF
J gene: TRBJ1-1; V gene: TRBV7-9; clone size: NA; D gene: NA; CDR3 DNA: TGTGCCCCGGGCAGACAAACGAACACTGAAGCTTTCTTT; CDR3 protein: CAPGRQTNTEAFF
J gene: TRBJ2-7; V gene: TRBV6-1; clone size: few; D gene: NA; CDR3 DNA: TGTGCCAGCAGCCGTAGCGGGACAGCCTCCTACGAGCAGTACTTC; CDR3 protein: CASSRSGTASYEQYF
J gene: TRBJ2-3; V gene: TRBV28; clone size: few; D gene: NA; CDR3 DNA: TGTGCCAGCTCCACCCCCCTAATCGGCACAGATACGCAGTATTTT; CDR3 protein: CASSTPLIGTDTQYF